The subject of this entry is one TCR beta chain. This sample was taken from a study of OX40 agonist ivuxolimab in advanced cancers. V was pared by 6 bases and J by 1 base, with 5 bases between. This CDR3 comprises 12 residues. Per the germline V gene, CDR1 is MNHNY and CDR2 is SVGAGI (reference sequence). The table came from immunoSEQ multiplex PCR; TCRdb's copy has only in-frame clones and leaves some out. The sample shows tens of thousands of clones, roughly four fifths of them seen only once. J is TRBJ2-3 and V is TRBV6-6; the D is unclear. The material was CD4+ or CD8+ T cells sorted from blood, obtained in a trial of the OX40 agonist ivuxolimab. The source of this sequence is an adult with an advanced solid tumor such as melanoma, head and neck, liver or kidney cancer. CDR3 nucleotide sequence: TGTGCCAGCAGGCAGGGCACAGATACGCAGTATTTT. Its translation: CASRQGTDTQYF.